These T cell receptor beta chains were read from a single sample in a study of shared T cell receptors in the human thymus. The assay was immunoSEQ multiplex PCR, and TCRdb's table has in-frame clones only and misses some. This sample has 700,000 to 750,000 clones; 80% to 90% occur once, and the top ten carry more than 0.01%. A further study also used this sample, focusing on human thymus T cells.

What was sequenced was thymocytes. These receptors were collected from a girl under two years old with a congenital heart defect. CDR3s include the opening cysteine and the closing phenylalanine or tryptophan. Each record gives: D gene, clone size, J gene, V gene, CDR3 protein, CDR3 DNA. A D gene is named only where the DNA matches it firmly. Rows give clone size only sometimes, using once, few, many, or a class for an expanded clone.

d_call: NA; clone_size: NA; j_call: TRBJ1-1; v_call: TRBV6-5; cdr3_aa: CASRSSLNTEAFF; cdr3_nt: TGTGCCAGCAGATCGTCCTTGAACACTGAAGCTTTCTTT
d_call: NA; clone_size: NA; j_call: TRBJ1-3; v_call: TRBV18; cdr3_aa: CASSSDSSSGNTIYF; cdr3_nt: TGTGCCAGCTCATCGGACTCGAGCTCTGGAAACACCATATATTTT
d_call: TRBD2; clone_size: NA; j_call: TRBJ2-3; v_call: TRBV7-2; cdr3_aa: CASSLPGLAGGHGFF; cdr3_nt: TGTGCCAGCAGCTTACCGGGACTAGCGGGGGGGCACGGGTTTTTT
d_call: TRBD1; clone_size: NA; j_call: TRBJ1-4; v_call: TRBV28; cdr3_aa: CASSPSTGPPFNEKLFF; cdr3_nt: TGTGCCAGCAGTCCATCGACAGGGCCCCCATTTAATGAAAAACTGTTTTTT
d_call: NA; clone_size: once; j_call: TRBJ1-6; v_call: TRBV29-1; cdr3_aa: CSVAEVRNSPLHF; cdr3_nt: TGCAGCGTTGCTGAGGTTAGGAATTCACCCCTCCACTTT
d_call: NA; clone_size: NA; j_call: TRBJ2-7; v_call: TRBV25-1; cdr3_aa: CASSSEGGGGAVFYEQYF; cdr3_nt: TGTGCCAGCAGTAGTGAAGGTGGGGGCGGTGCAGTTTTCTACGAGCAGTACTTC
d_call: NA; clone_size: once; j_call: TRBJ1-4; v_call: TRBV30; cdr3_aa: CAWGDGRGNEKLFF; cdr3_nt: TGTGCCTGGGGGGATGGGAGGGGGAATGAAAAACTGTTTTTT
d_call: NA; clone_size: NA; j_call: TRBJ2-7; v_call: TRBV6-6; cdr3_aa: CASSYLEGPSYEQYF; cdr3_nt: TGTGCCAGCAGTTATCTCGAGGGTCCTTCCTACGAGCAGTACTTC
d_call: NA; clone_size: once; j_call: TRBJ1-2; v_call: TRBV12-5; cdr3_aa: CASYLRPGGYTF; cdr3_nt: TGTGCTAGTTATTTACGGCCAGGGGGCTACACCTTC
d_call: NA; clone_size: NA; j_call: TRBJ2-7; v_call: TRBV11-2; cdr3_aa: CASSFYSPGQTFDREQYF; cdr3_nt: TGTGCCAGCAGCTTCTACAGTCCTGGACAGACCTTTGATCGCGAGCAGTACTTC
d_call: TRBD1; clone_size: NA; j_call: TRBJ2-3; v_call: TRBV5-4; cdr3_aa: CASSLKDEGGADTQYF; cdr3_nt: TGTGCCAGCAGCTTGAAGGATGAAGGGGGCGCAGATACGCAGTATTTT
d_call: TRBD2; clone_size: NA; j_call: TRBJ2-7; v_call: TRBV5-4; cdr3_aa: CASSLEGGGGEQYF; cdr3_nt: TGTGCCAGCAGCTTGGAGGGCGGGGGAGGCGAGCAGTACTTC
d_call: NA; clone_size: NA; j_call: TRBJ2-5; v_call: TRBV9; cdr3_aa: CASSASPLETQYF; cdr3_nt: TGTGCCAGCAGCGCGAGCCCGCTGGAGACCCAGTACTTC
d_call: NA; clone_size: NA; j_call: TRBJ1-5; v_call: TRBV28; cdr3_aa: CASSLEFDRNSQPQHF; cdr3_nt: TGTGCCAGCAGTTTAGAGTTTGACAGGAATAGCCAGCCCCAGCATTTT
d_call: NA; clone_size: few; j_call: TRBJ2-5; v_call: TRBV7-2; cdr3_aa: CASTKGEETQYF; cdr3_nt: TGTGCCAGCACAAAGGGGGAAGAGACCCAGTACTTC
d_call: TRBD1; clone_size: NA; j_call: TRBJ2-5; v_call: TRBV7-2; cdr3_aa: CASSLDREETQYF; cdr3_nt: TGTGCCAGCAGCTTGGACAGGGAAGAGACCCAGTACTTC
d_call: NA; clone_size: NA; j_call: TRBJ2-1; v_call: TRBV1; cdr3_aa: CTSSQEETGKGVDQGEQFF; cdr3_nt: TGCACCAGCAGCCAAGAGGAGACCGGTAAGGGGGTTGACCAAGGTGAGCAGTTCTTC